The 20 T cell receptor beta chains presented below share a single source sample, sequenced in a study of shared clonotypes between healthy human individuals. Using immunoSEQ multiplex PCR, the repertoire was profiled, and TCRdb retains in-frame clones only, with some absent. In the table there are 1.5 million to 2.5 million clones, just under 95% of which are singletons. Terminally differentiated effector memory CD45RA+ cells were left out of the naive CD8 fraction, which was CD45RO-negative and positively selected for CCR7. Sequencing input: naive CD8+ T cells sorted from blood. Receptors were obtained from a man between 18 and 29 years old in good health.

This chain connects TRBV6-5 to TRBJ1-5; 7 nucleotides match TRBD1. Trimming at V came to 6 bases and at J to 8 bases, leaving 10 bases not matched to a gene. This CDR3 comprises 14 residues. Germline CDR1 is MNHEY and CDR2 is SVGAGI. The DNA of the CDR3 is TGTGCCAGCAGCGACTTGGACAGGTTGGAGCCCCAGCATTTT. Its translation is CASSDLDRLEPQHF.

The gene calls are TRBV14 and TRBJ1-2; no clear D gene. The CDR3 is 13 residues long. The V and J ends lost 4 bases and 4 bases respectively, with 10 bases between them. The germline gives CDR1 SGHDN, CDR2 FVKESK. The CDR3 DNA is TGTGCCAGCAGCCCGGGGTCTCGCTATGGCTACACCTTC. This encodes CASSPGSRYGYTF.

The V and J genes are TRBV29-1 and TRBJ1-5, with D perhaps matching TRBD1 (6 bases). The germline CDR1 and CDR2 sequences are SQVTM and ANQGSEA. V dropped 6 bases and J dropped 7 bases, with 22 bases sitting between them. This CDR3 region has 15 residues. The CDR3 coding sequence is TGCAGCGTCGTAGCGGACGGGGGGGCGGAACAGCCCCAGCATTTT. This codes for CSVVADGGAEQPQHF.

The chain employs TRBV19 and TRBJ1-5; D perhaps matches TRBD1 (5 bases). Germline V CDR1 and CDR2: LNHDA, SQIVND (reference sequence). The CDR3 has 15 residues. V was clipped by 2 bases and J by 7 bases, with 15 bases between them. The CDR3 region is CASSIPRGRNQPQHF. The CDR3 DNA sequence: TGTGCCAGTAGTATACCACGGGGCAGGAACCAGCCCCAGCATTTT.

A single count supports this clone. This sample also contains other DNA sequences that code for the same CDR3. J is TRBJ2-7 and V is TRBV5-6; D might be TRBD1 or TRBD2, each matching 5 bases. Trimming took 0 bases from V and 2 from J, leaving 9 bases between them. Germline values: CDR1 SGHDT, CDR2 YYEEEE. The CDR3 spans 14 residues. The CDR3 region has the DNA TGTGCCAGCAGCTTGGGGGGGTCAGCCTACGAGCAGTACTTC. Its translation: CASSLGGSAYEQYF.

A few counts support this clone. This CDR3 is also generated by other DNA sequences in the sample. The chain is built from TRBV10-3 and TRBJ2-7, with D maybe TRBD2 (5 bases). The V and J ends lost 3 bases and 0 bases respectively, with 6 bases between them. The V gene's germline CDR1 is ENHRY and CDR2 SYGVKD. The CDR3 runs to 13 residues. CDR3 protein: CAISEGSSYEQYF. The DNA of the CDR3 is TGTGCCATCAGTGAAGGGAGCTCCTACGAGCAGTACTTC.

Only one count was recorded for this clone. The genes are TRBV11-2 and TRBJ2-5; 9 nucleotides line up with TRBD2. Trimming took 5 bases from V and 5 from J; bases not matched to a gene: 9. The CDR3 extends over 15 amino acids. Germline values: CDR1 SGHAT, CDR2 FQNNGV. CDR3 nucleotide sequence: TGTGCCAGCAGCCCCCGGGTAGCGGGAGATGAGACCCAGTACTTC. Amino acid sequence: CASSPRVAGDETQYF. The whole variable domain, remainder taken from reference TRBV11-2 and TRBJ2-5, is EAGVAQSPRYKIIEKRQSVAFWCNPISGHATLYWYQQILGQGPKLLIQFQNNGVVDDSQLPKDRFSAERLKGVDSTLKIQPAKLEDSAVYLCASSPRVAGDETQYFGPGTRLLVL.

This chain connects TRBV5-1 to TRBJ2-7; 7 bases line up with TRBD1. The CDR3 spans 15 residues. Germline CDR1 and CDR2: SGHRS and YFSETQ. The trim removed 1 base at V and 0 bases at J, leaving 4 bases unmatched. CDR3 amino acids: CASSLWDSGSYEQYF. The CDR3 DNA reads TGCGCCAGCAGCTTGTGGGACAGTGGCTCCTACGAGCAGTACTTC. Looking up the rest from reference TRBV5-1 and TRBJ2-7 gives the full variable domain: KAGVTQTPRYLIKTRGQQVTLSCSPISGHRSVSWYQQTPGQGLQFLFEYFSETQRNKGNFPGRFSGRQFSNSRSEMNVSTLELGDSALYLCASSLWDSGSYEQYFGPGTRLTVT.

This chain connects TRBV6-5 to TRBJ1-5, with 9 nucleotides matching TRBD1. Germline trimming cut 6 bases from V and 7 bases from J; bases unmatched to any gene: 7. Per the germline V gene, CDR1 is MNHEY and CDR2 is SVGAGI. The CDR3 loop spans 14 amino acids. The CDR3 here is CASSPGQGRQPQHF. Written as DNA, the CDR3 is TGTGCCAGCAGCCCGGGACAGGGTAGGCAGCCCCAGCATTTT.

V is TRBV28 and J is TRBJ1-2; D remains ambiguous. This CDR3 comprises 13 residues. V was clipped by 6 bases and J by 5 bases, with 13 bases between them. Germline V gives CDR1 MDHEN, CDR2 SYDVKM. The CDR3 nucleotides are TGTGCCAGCAGCCCCCGATCCGTATATGGCTACACCTTC. As protein: CASSPRSVYGYTF.

Points on this clone: This specimen includes other DNA sequences encoding the same CDR3. The chain carries TRBV27 and TRBJ2-7, with TRBD2 identical over 15 bases. The CDR3 runs 14 residues. J gave up 6 bases and V 5 bases, and 2 bases lay outside the gene matches. Germline CDR1 is MNHEY and CDR2 is SMNVEV (reference sequence). In DNA, the CDR3 is TGTGCCAGCAGTCCGGGACTAGCGGGGGGCGAGCAGTACTTC. Protein: CASSPGLAGGEQYF.

This chain joins TRBV7-2 and TRBJ2-1; 7 nucleotides align to TRBD1. CDR3 length: 15 residues. Germline V CDR1 and CDR2: SGHTA, FQGNSA. V gave up 2 bases and J gave up 4 bases; unmatched junction bases: 5. CDR3 DNA: TGTGCCAGCAGCTTATGGGACAGTCCTTACAATGAGCAGTTCTTC. Protein sequence: CASSLWDSPYNEQFF.

The chain uses TRBV7-9 and TRBJ2-7, with TRBD2 matching 7 bases. The V segment lost 5 bases and the J segment 6 bases; nucleotides outside the gene matches: 13. The CDR3 runs 15 residues. CDR1 is SEHNR and CDR2 is FQNEAQ in the germline V gene (reference sequence). The CDR3 sequence is CASSPDRDYLLEQYF. DNA of the CDR3: TGTGCCAGCAGCCCCGACCGGGACTACCTCCTCGAGCAGTACTTC.

The chain has TRBV11-1 and TRBJ2-5; 7 nucleotides line up with TRBD2. The CDR3 has 17 amino acids. The V segment lost 0 bases and the J segment 2 bases; nucleotides outside the gene matches: 9. The germline CDR1 and CDR2 sequences are SGHAT and FQDESV (reference sequence). The CDR3 nucleotides read TGTGCCAGCAGCTTAGCGGGGACTATGACGGGTCAAGAGACCCAGTACTTC. Translated, it gives CASSLAGTMTGQETQYF.

This clone has only a few counts. Other DNA variants within this sample encode the same CDR3. The chain recombines TRBV2 with TRBJ2-5; 9 bases align to TRBD2. Unmatched junction bases numbered 3, after V lost 6 bases and J lost 1 base. Germline CDR1 and CDR2: SNHLY and FYNNEI. This CDR3 spans 14 amino acids. This CDR3 is CASRLAGLQETQYF. CDR3 bases: TGTGCCAGCAGGCTAGCGGGGCTCCAAGAGACCCAGTACTTC.

The chain recombines TRBV29-1 with TRBJ1-1; 9 bases align to TRBD1. CDR1 is SQVTM and CDR2 is ANQGSEA in the germline V gene. With V trimmed by 7 bases and J by 8 bases, 5 bases remained unmatched. The CDR3 totals 11 residues. The CDR3 DNA reads TGCAGCGGGGGGACAGGGCGCGAAGCTTTCTTT. The encoded protein is CSGGTGREAFF.

Note on this clone: This specimen includes other DNA sequences encoding the same CDR3. The genes are TRBV7-8 and TRBJ2-5; D is undetermined. This CDR3 spans 11 amino acids. In germline, CDR1 is SGHVS, CDR2 FQNEAQ. Trimming cost V 5 bases and J 1 base, with 2 bases left between them. The CDR3 sequence is CASSLQETQYF. The CDR3 DNA is TGTGCCAGCAGCCTCCAAGAGACCCAGTACTTC.

J is TRBJ2-7 and V is TRBV2, with 8 bases aligning to TRBD1. CDR1 and CDR2 from the germline V gene are SNHLY and FYNNEI. This CDR3 spans 12 amino acids. J was trimmed by 5 bases and V by 8 bases; bases with no gene match: 5. The CDR3 reads CASFRTGNEQYF. The CDR3 DNA reads TGTGCCAGCTTTCGGACAGGGAACGAGCAGTACTTC.

This clone came up once. This chain uses TRBV5-8 with TRBJ1-2; tentatively, D is TRBD1 (5 bases). Looked up from germline, CDR1 is SGHTS and CDR2 is YDEGEE. The CDR3 has 17 residues. V shed 0 bases and J shed 4 bases, with 19 bases lying between them. The chain's CDR3 is CASSLAGADPIFYGYTF. DNA for the CDR3: TGTGCCAGCAGCTTGGCCGGGGCCGACCCGATCTTCTATGGCTACACCTTC.

The rearrangement joins TRBV11-2 to TRBJ1-2; D is unclear. Germline-derived CDR1 and CDR2 are SGHAT and FQNNGV. The CDR3 is 11 residues long. Trimming shortened V by 3 bases and J by 5 bases, and 4 bases separated the two germline ends. This chain's CDR3 is CASSFDYGYTF. CDR3 nucleotides: TGTGCCAGCAGCTTCGATTATGGCTACACCTTC.